A single sample gave rise to the 17 T cell receptor beta chains below, sequenced in a study of OX40 agonist ivuxolimab in advanced cancers. The table came from immunoSEQ multiplex PCR; TCRdb's copy has only in-frame clones and leaves some out. This sample has almost 70,000 clones, with around 83% found just once. The sample consisted of CD4+ or CD8+ T cells sorted from blood, taken in a trial of the OX40 agonist ivuxolimab. These receptors came from an adult with an advanced solid tumor such as melanoma, head and neck, liver or kidney cancer.

The genes are TRBV2 and TRBJ1-5; D gene unclear. This CDR3 has 14 residues. Germline-derived CDR1 and CDR2 are SNHLY and FYNNEI. The germline V and J ends were trimmed by 4 bases and 3 bases, with 10 bases remaining between them. The CDR3 sequence: CASSVGRTNQPQHF. In DNA form, the CDR3 reads TGTGCCAGCAGTGTAGGACGGACCAATCAGCCCCAGCATTTT.

The chain has TRBV9 and TRBJ1-2, with a weak D call TRBD1 (5 bases). V was clipped by 2 bases and J by 1 base, with 6 bases between them. This CDR3 has 13 amino acids. Germline V gene data show CDR1 as SGDLS and CDR2 as YYNGEE. CDR3 sequence: CASSVRVNYGYTF. In DNA form, the CDR3 reads TGTGCCAGCAGCGTCAGGGTTAACTATGGCTACACCTTC.

The rearrangement uses TRBV11-1 and TRBJ2-1; 8 positions match TRBD2. The J segment lost 0 bases and the V segment lost 10 bases, leaving 8 bases of the junction unmatched. The CDR3 covers 15 residues. Germline loops: CDR1 SGHAT, CDR2 FQDESV (reference sequence). The chain's CDR3 is CATSRGDFSYNEQFF. The DNA for the CDR3 is TGTGCCACCTCGCGGGGGGACTTCTCCTACAATGAGCAGTTCTTC.

The V and J genes are TRBV5-1 and TRBJ1-6; D is perhaps TRBD1 (6 bases). The germline V gene encodes CDR1 SGHRS and CDR2 YFSETQ. The CDR3 is made up of 14 amino acids. Deletions cut 4 bases from V and 14 bases from J, with 19 bases between. CDR3 coding DNA: TGCGCCAGCAGCAAGGGGGATGAAGGGGAGGCCCTCCACTTT. Its protein product is CASSKGDEGEALHF. The full variable domain, with the rest looked up from reference TRBV5-1 and TRBJ1-6, is KAGVTQTPRYLIKTRGQQVTLSCSPISGHRSVSWYQQTPGQGLQFLFEYFSETQRNKGNFPGRFSGRQFSNSRSEMNVSTLELGDSALYLCASSKGDEGEALHFGNGTRLTVT.

The CDR3 protein is CASSVATPISSYNEQFF. The CDR3 DNA reads as TGTGCCAGCAGCGTAGCTACTCCGATTAGCTCCTACAATGAGCAGTTCTTC. The J gene is TRBJ2-1, the V gene TRBV9; D ambiguous. V lost 0 bases, J lost 0 bases, and 13 bases lay in between. There are 17 residues in the CDR3. CDR1 and CDR2 (germline): SGDLS, YYNGEE.

This rearrangement joins TRBV27 to TRBJ2-2; 12 nucleotides line up with TRBD2. Trimming removed 7 bases from V and 5 bases from J; junction bases left unmatched: 2. Germline-derived CDR1 and CDR2 are MNHEY and SMNVEV (reference sequence). CDR3 length: 14 residues. The CDR3 loop is CASTGLAGTGELFF. The CDR3 region has the DNA TGTGCCAGCACAGGACTAGCGGGAACCGGGGAGCTGTTTTTT.

The chain carries TRBV29-1 and TRBJ2-5; 7 nucleotides line up with TRBD2. From germline, CDR1 is SQVTM and CDR2 ANQGSEA. The CDR3 totals 10 residues. Losses at the gene ends were 6 bases for V and 5 bases for J; bases not matched to a gene: 0. The CDR3 DNA sequence: TGCAGCGTCGGGAGGGAGACCCAGTACTTC. This translates into CSVGRETQYF.

V usage is TRBV6-1 and J usage is TRBJ2-7, with 8 bases matching TRBD1. Germline assignment: CDR1 MNHNS and CDR2 SASEGT. V shed 6 bases and J 3 bases; nucleotides not matched to a gene: 10. The CDR3 sequence is 15 residues long. The chain's CDR3 is CASRSFSGTGYEQYF. CDR3 nucleotide sequence: TGTGCCAGCAGAAGCTTCTCCGGGACAGGCTACGAGCAGTACTTC.

The sample holds one count of this clone. The CDR3 loop is CASSMGLAVPSGTDTQYF. The CDR3 DNA follows: TGTGCCAGTAGTATGGGACTAGCGGTACCCTCTGGCACAGATACGCAGTATTTT. This chain joins TRBV19 and TRBJ2-3, with 11 bases identical to TRBD2. Germline CDR1 and CDR2: LNHDA and SQIVND (reference sequence). Trimming took 3 bases from V and 1 from J; bases not matched to a gene: 9. This CDR3 is built from 18 residues.

The genes are TRBV5-1 and TRBJ2-7; no reliable D call. The CDR3 is 14 amino acids. The germline V gene has CDR1 SGHRS and CDR2 YFSETQ. The V and J ends lost 0 bases and 2 bases respectively, with 9 bases between them. CDR3 bases: TGCGCCAGCAGCTTGGGGTCCCAAACCTACGAGCAGTACTTC. Translated, it gives CASSLGSQTYEQYF.

The rearrangement links TRBV5-4 to TRBJ2-3, with 11 bases fitting TRBD2. CDR1 is SGHNT and CDR2 is YYREEE in the germline V gene (reference sequence). J was trimmed by 3 bases and V by 4 bases; bases with no gene match: 4. The CDR3 loop spans 15 amino acids. The CDR3 sequence is CASSPGTSGTDTQYF. The CDR3 bases are TGTGCCAGCAGCCCGGGGACTAGCGGTACAGATACGCAGTATTTT.

The J gene is TRBJ2-5, the V gene TRBV4-2; D uncertain. From germline, CDR1 is LGHNA and CDR2 YNFKEQ. This CDR3 is 15 amino acids long. V was shortened by 0 bases and J by 1 base, with 9 bases between the two germline ends. This CDR3 is CASSQEDGRQETQYF. CDR3 DNA: TGTGCCAGCAGCCAAGAGGACGGGCGCCAAGAGACCCAGTACTTC.

The V gene is TRBV5-1, the J gene TRBJ1-2, with a possible D match to TRBD1 (5 bases). Germline V gene data show CDR1 as SGHRS and CDR2 as YFSETQ. The V gene lost 2 bases and the J gene lost 5 bases, with 7 bases spanning the gap. This CDR3 contains 12 residues. The CDR3 sequence: CASSLWGYGYTF. DNA for the CDR3: TGCGCCAGCAGCTTATGGGGGTATGGCTACACCTTC.

This rearrangement joins TRBV7-9 to TRBJ2-1, with D possibly called TRBD1 or TRBD2 (7 bases each). Looked up from germline, CDR1 is SEHNR and CDR2 is FQNEAQ (reference sequence). Trimming removed 4 bases from V and 2 bases from J, with 18 bases in between. CDR3 length: 17 residues. The CDR3 is CASSSRGGGKTYNEQFF. The DNA of the CDR3 is TGTGCCAGCAGCTCCCGGGGAGGGGGCAAGACCTACAATGAGCAGTTCTTC.

This clone was seen only once. The genes are TRBV14 and TRBJ2-5, with 10 bases lining up with TRBD1. The CDR3 extends over 18 amino acids. J gave up 3 bases and V 0 bases, and 10 bases lay outside the gene matches. Germline assignment: CDR1 SGHDN and CDR2 FVKESK. CDR3 nucleotides: TGTGCCAGCAGCCAAGATCGGGTCAGGACAGGGGGAAAAGAGACCCAGTACTTC. This encodes CASSQDRVRTGGKETQYF.

By its share, this clone is medium-sized. The V call is TRBV10-3, the J call TRBJ1-5; maybe TRBD1 (6 bases). V was pared by 4 bases and J by 1 base, with 11 bases between. Germline CDR1 and CDR2: ENHRY and SYGVKD. The CDR3 consists of 15 residues. CDR3 sequence reads: CAISAGHGSNQPQHF. The CDR3 DNA follows: TGTGCCATCAGTGCGGGACACGGAAGCAATCAGCCCCAGCATTTT.

This clone turned up a few times. This rearrangement joins TRBV7-2 to TRBJ2-3; TRBD2 matches at 12 bases. CDR3 length equals 18 residues. CDR1 is SGHTA, CDR2 FQGNSA, per germline. Unmatched junction bases numbered 12, after V lost 1 base and J lost 7 bases. CDR3 nucleotides: TGTGCCAGCAGCTTAGGCGACAGGGCGACTAGCGGGGGTCATACGCAGTATTTT. This translates into CASSLGDRATSGGHTQYF.